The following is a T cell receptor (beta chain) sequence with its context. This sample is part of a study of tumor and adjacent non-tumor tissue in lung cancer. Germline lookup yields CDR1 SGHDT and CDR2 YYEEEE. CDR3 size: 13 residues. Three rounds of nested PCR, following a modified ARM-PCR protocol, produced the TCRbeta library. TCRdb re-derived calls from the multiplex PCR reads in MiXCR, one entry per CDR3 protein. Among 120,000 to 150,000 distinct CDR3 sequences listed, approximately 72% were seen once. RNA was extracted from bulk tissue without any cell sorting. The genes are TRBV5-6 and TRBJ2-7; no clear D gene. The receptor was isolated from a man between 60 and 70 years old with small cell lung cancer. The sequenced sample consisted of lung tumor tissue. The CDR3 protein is CACSLSRAYEQYV. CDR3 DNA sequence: TGTGCCTGCAGCCTGAGTCGCGCCTACGAGCAGTACGTC.